The 25 T cell receptor beta chains given below trace back to one sample, sequenced in a study of blood T cell repertoires in COVID-19. Libraries were prepared by immunoSEQ multiplex PCR; TCRdb keeps only in-frame clonotypes and omits some of them. The sample consists of approximately 330,000 clones, roughly 90% of them appearing once. The specimen was peripheral blood. The receptors were sampled from a woman aged 35 to 49 with COVID-19, enrolled during active disease.

The chain couples TRBV18 to TRBJ2-7; TRBD1 matches at 11 bases. This CDR3 comprises 14 residues. V lost 3 bases to trimming and J lost 4 bases; unmatched junction nucleotides: 2. CDR1 and CDR2 (germline): KGHSH, LQKENI. The CDR3 region is CASSPGTGGYEQYF. CDR3 DNA: TGTGCCAGCTCACCCGGGACAGGGGGATACGAGCAGTACTTC. The whole variable domain, remainder taken from reference TRBV18 and TRBJ2-7, is NAGVMQNPRHLVRRRGQEARLRCSPMKGHSHVYWYRQLPEEGLKFMVYLQKENIIDESGMPKERFSAEFPKEGPSILRIQQVVRGDSAAYFCASSPGTGGYEQYFGPGTRLTVT.

The CDR3 DNA is TGCGCCAGCAGCCCCGGGCTAGCGGGGTCGCCAAGCTCCTACGAGCAGTACTTC. Translated: CASSPGLAGSPSSYEQYF. This chain connects TRBV5-1 to TRBJ2-7, with 9 bases that match TRBD2. The CDR3 sequence is 18 residues long. Germline V gives CDR1 SGHRS, CDR2 YFSETQ. The junction had 14 bases not matched to a gene; V was cut back by 4 bases and J by 0 bases.

V gene TRBV7-2 combines with J gene TRBJ2-2; TRBD2 matches at 8 bases. The length of the CDR3 is 18 residues. With 8 bases clipped from V and 1 base from J, the junction kept 15 bases outside the gene matches. Germline values: CDR1 SGHTA, CDR2 FQGNSA. CDR3 protein: CASGGSGTTNQNTGELFF. CDR3 nucleotide sequence: TGTGCCAGCGGCGGTAGCGGGACGACTAACCAGAACACCGGGGAGCTGTTTTTT.

This chain joins TRBV5-1 and TRBJ2-1; tentative D call: TRBD2 (7 bases). V was trimmed by 3 bases and J by 8 bases, leaving 24 bases between them. Germline V gene lookup returns CDR1 SGHRS and CDR2 YFSETQ. CDR3 length equals 17 residues. The chain's CDR3 is CASSSGHAGAFADEQFF. DNA of the CDR3: TGCGCCAGCAGCTCTGGCCATGCGGGGGCCTTTGCAGATGAGCAGTTCTTC.

This sequence joins TRBV14 and TRBJ2-7; D ambiguous. CDR1 is SGHDN and CDR2 is FVKESK in the germline V gene. The CDR3 spans 14 residues. V was cut by 0 bases and J by 6 bases, with 12 bases left in between. CDR3 in amino acids: CASSQDNVGSEQYF. DNA for the CDR3: TGTGCCAGCAGCCAAGATAATGTCGGGTCCGAGCAGTACTTC.

The rearrangement uses TRBV2 and TRBJ1-1, with TRBD1 matching 11 bases. The V segment lost 5 bases and the J segment 5 bases; nucleotides outside the gene matches: 7. This CDR3 contains 15 residues. Germline V gives CDR1 SNHLY, CDR2 FYNNEI. The CDR3 sequence: CASSRPGQGATEAFF. In DNA, the CDR3 is TGTGCCAGCAGTCGCCCCGGACAGGGGGCAACTGAAGCTTTCTTT.

The gene calls are TRBV27 and TRBJ1-2, with 8 bases matching TRBD1. The length of the CDR3 is 15 residues. CDR1 and CDR2 from the germline V gene are MNHEY and SMNVEV (reference sequence). V trimming: 7 bases; J trimming: 8 bases; junction bases outside the gene matches: 15. The CDR3 region has the DNA TGTGCCAGCAACGAACTTGGGACAGGAGGTGGGGGCTACACCTTC. Encoded protein: CASNELGTGGGGYTF.

This chain links TRBV5-6 with TRBJ1-2, with TRBD1 matching 8 bases. CDR1 is SGHDT and CDR2 is YYEEEE in the germline V gene. J lost 8 bases, V lost 0 bases, and 6 bases had no gene match. The CDR3 covers 14 residues. CDR3 DNA: TGTGCCAGCAGCTTGGTACAGGGGGATATCGGCTACACCTTC. It is translated as CASSLVQGDIGYTF.

The chain recombines TRBV30 with TRBJ1-2; D not certain. The CDR3 has 13 residues. Germline values: CDR1 GTSNPN, CDR2 SVGIG (reference sequence). Trimming pared 0 bases from V and 6 bases from J, leaving 11 bases between. The DNA for the CDR3 is TGTGCCTGGAGTGTAATCGGGGATCATGGCTACACCTTC. Translation: CAWSVIGDHGYTF.

The chain couples TRBV11-3 to TRBJ2-1; perhaps TRBD2 as D (6 bases). The CDR3 length is 15 residues. CDR1 is SGHNT, CDR2 YENEEA, per germline. Trimming took 5 bases from V and 2 from J, leaving 13 bases between them. CDR3 in amino acids: CASSPTGVAYNEQFF. The CDR3 DNA is TGTGCCAGCAGCCCTACGGGAGTAGCCTACAATGAGCAGTTCTTC.

The rearrangement joins TRBV7-9 to TRBJ2-2; tentatively, D is TRBD2 (6 bases). V was clipped by 4 bases and J by 2 bases, with 14 bases between them. Germline CDR1 SEHNR, CDR2 FQNEAQ (reference sequence). There are 16 residues in the CDR3. CDR3 nucleotide sequence: TGTGCCAGCAGCTCCCTCAGAGCGGGCAACACCGGGGAGCTGTTTTTT. Its protein is CASSSLRAGNTGELFF.

V is TRBV9 and J is TRBJ2-5; 12 bases are shared with TRBD2. Germline V gene data show CDR1 as SGDLS and CDR2 as YYNGEE. The CDR3 contains 17 residues. Germline trimming cut 2 bases from V and 1 base from J; bases unmatched to any gene: 6. DNA of the CDR3: TGTGCCAGCAGCGTCGCTACTAGCGGGGGGACCCAAGAGACCCAGTACTTC. Its protein product is CASSVATSGGTQETQYF.

The DNA of the CDR3 is TGTGCCAGCAACCTGGTGGGAGGGCCGAAGACCCAGTACTTC. This translates into CASNLVGGPKTQYF. The chain has TRBV5-6 and TRBJ2-5; 7 positions match TRBD2. The V gene's germline CDR1 is SGHDT and CDR2 YYEEEE. The V segment lost 6 bases and the J segment 6 bases; nucleotides outside the gene matches: 11. The CDR3 is 14 amino acids.

The V and J genes are TRBV5-5 and TRBJ1-2; TRBD1 matches 7 bases. The CDR3 is made up of 16 amino acids. Per germline, CDR1 SGHKS and CDR2 YYEKEE (reference sequence). V shed 7 bases, J shed 7 bases, and the junction held 19 bases outside the gene matches. Here the CDR3 reads CASGRDQVTGIGGYTF. The CDR3 nucleotides are TGTGCCAGCGGCCGTGACCAAGTGACAGGGATTGGTGGCTACACCTTC.

V is TRBV5-1 and J is TRBJ2-3, with TRBD2 matching over 9 bases. J was trimmed by 4 bases and V by 0 bases; bases with no gene match: 9. Germline V gene lookup returns CDR1 SGHRS and CDR2 YFSETQ. The CDR3 is 17 amino acids. The DNA for the CDR3 is TGCGCCAGCAGCTTGGCACGGACTAGCGAAGCCGCAGATACGCAGTATTTT. Protein product: CASSLARTSEAADTQYF.

The J gene is TRBJ1-5, the V gene TRBV5-1; D is undetermined. V was shortened by 0 bases and J by 5 bases, with 9 bases between the two germline ends. In germline, CDR1 is SGHRS, CDR2 YFSETQ. CDR3 length: 14 amino acids. CDR3 sequence: CASSLEGRDQPQHF. CDR3 sequence (DNA): TGCGCCAGCAGCTTGGAAGGGAGGGATCAGCCCCAGCATTTT. The full variable domain, with the rest looked up from reference TRBV5-1 and TRBJ1-5, is KAGVTQTPRYLIKTRGQQVTLSCSPISGHRSVSWYQQTPGQGLQFLFEYFSETQRNKGNFPGRFSGRQFSNSRSEMNVSTLELGDSALYLCASSLEGRDQPQHFGDGTRLSIL.

The chain recombines TRBV6-6 with TRBJ2-7; D perhaps matches TRBD1 (5 bases). The CDR3 length is 14 residues. CDR1 and CDR2 (germline): MNHNY, SVGAGI (reference sequence). Trimming removed 6 bases from V and 7 bases from J, with 19 bases in between. The CDR3 sequence is CASSLRAALDEQYF. The CDR3 region has the DNA TGTGCCAGCAGCCTCAGGGCTGCCCTGGATGAGCAGTACTTC.

The rearrangement joins TRBV9 to TRBJ2-1; maybe TRBD2 (6 bases). This CDR3 region has 15 residues. The ends were cut back, 0 bases at V and 4 bases at J, with 11 bases in the middle. Germline loops: CDR1 SGDLS, CDR2 YYNGEE. This CDR3 is CASSVVAGWYNEQFF. CDR3 nucleotide sequence: TGTGCCAGCAGCGTAGTGGCGGGATGGTACAATGAGCAGTTCTTC. The full variable domain, rest sourced from reference TRBV9 and TRBJ2-1, is DSGVTQTPKHLITATGQRVTLRCSPRSGDLSVYWYQQSLDQGLQFLIQYYNGEERAKGNILERFSAQQFPDLHSELNLSSLELGDSALYFCASSVVAGWYNEQFFGPGTRLTVL.

The chain carries TRBV19 and TRBJ2-3; 9 bases align to TRBD2. The CDR3 length is 16 residues. Germline CDR1 LNHDA, CDR2 SQIVND (reference sequence). V shed 1 base and J 2 bases; nucleotides not matched to a gene: 4. The CDR3 sequence: CASSIVGLASTDTQYF. Here the CDR3 DNA reads TGTGCCAGTAGTATAGTGGGACTAGCATCCACAGATACGCAGTATTTT.

This clone occurred once. The rearrangement joins TRBV7-2 to TRBJ2-2; 9 bases are shared with TRBD2. This CDR3 spans 16 amino acids. Germline loops: CDR1 SGHTA, CDR2 FQGNSA. The trim removed 3 bases at V and 4 bases at J, leaving 6 bases unmatched. CDR3 sequence reads: CASSFVAGVGTGELFF. For the CDR3, the DNA is TGTGCCAGCAGCTTCGTAGCGGGAGTCGGCACCGGGGAGCTGTTTTTT.

The CDR3 bases are TGCGCCAGCAGCCAAGACGGCAGCGGGGGTTTCACAGATACGCAGTATTTT. Translating it yields CASSQDGSGGFTDTQYF. This sequence joins TRBV4-1 and TRBJ2-3; 8 bases line up with TRBD2. J gave up 2 bases and V 0 bases, and 7 bases lay outside the gene matches. The V gene's germline CDR1 is MGHRA and CDR2 YSYEKL. The CDR3 extends over 17 amino acids.

This chain uses TRBV6-6 with TRBJ2-5, with D possibly being TRBD1 (5 bases). V lost 5 bases to trimming and J lost 4 bases, with 17 bases between them. The V gene's germline CDR1 is MNHNY and CDR2 SVGAGI (reference sequence). CDR3 length equals 15 residues. CDR3 loop: CASSGLTGGGETQYF. Written as DNA, the CDR3 is TGTGCCAGCAGTGGCTTAACAGGTGGCGGAGAGACCCAGTACTTC.

V gene TRBV28 combines with J gene TRBJ2-1; 12 nucleotides line up with TRBD2. CDR1 and CDR2 from the germline V gene are MDHEN and SYDVKM. The J segment lost 4 bases and the V segment lost 6 bases, leaving 4 bases of the junction unmatched. The CDR3 loop spans 15 amino acids. Written as DNA, the CDR3 is TGTGCCAGCAGCGGACTAGCGGGAACTTACAATGAGCAGTTCTTC. Protein: CASSGLAGTYNEQFF.

V is TRBV29-1 and J is TRBJ1-1, with 7 bases aligning to TRBD1. J lost 4 bases, V lost 4 bases, and 9 bases had no gene match. The length of the CDR3 is 14 residues. Germline CDR1 reads SQVTM; CDR2 reads ANQGSEA. The CDR3 DNA follows: TGCAGCGTTGTTAGGGGGCGGATCAGCACTGAAGCTTTCTTT. It yields the protein CSVVRGRISTEAFF. Complete variable domain (other parts from reference TRBV29-1 and TRBJ1-1): SAVISQKPSRDICQRGTSLTIQCQVDSQVTMMFWYRQQPGQSLTLIATANQGSEATYESGFVIDKFPISRPNLTFSTLTVSNMSPEDSSIYLCSVVRGRISTEAFFGQGTRLTVV.

CDR3 sequence: CASTRRDSPLHF. The CDR3 nucleotides read TGTGCCAGCACCCGCAGGGATTCACCCCTCCACTTT. The gene calls are TRBV7-2 and TRBJ1-6; weak D call: TRBD1 (5 bases). CDR3 length equals 12 residues. CDR1 is SGHTA and CDR2 is FQGNSA in the germline V gene. The ends were cut back, 7 bases at V and 8 bases at J, with 9 bases in the middle.